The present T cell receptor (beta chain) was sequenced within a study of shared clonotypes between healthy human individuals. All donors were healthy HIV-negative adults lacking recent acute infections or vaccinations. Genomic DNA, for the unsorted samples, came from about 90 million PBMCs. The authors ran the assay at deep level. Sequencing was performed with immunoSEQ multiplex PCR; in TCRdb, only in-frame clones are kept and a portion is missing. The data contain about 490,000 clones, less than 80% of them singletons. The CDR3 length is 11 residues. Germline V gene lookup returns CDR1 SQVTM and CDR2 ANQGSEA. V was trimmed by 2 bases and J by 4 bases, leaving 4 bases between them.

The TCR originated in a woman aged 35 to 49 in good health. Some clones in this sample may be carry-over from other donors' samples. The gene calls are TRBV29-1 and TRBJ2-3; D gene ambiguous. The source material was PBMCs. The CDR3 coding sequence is TGCAGCGTTGAAACGGCAGATACGCAGTATTTT. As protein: CSVETADTQYF.